This entry lists 27 T cell receptor beta chains sequenced from one sample in a study of patients and donors after allogeneic stem cell transplantation. From the RT-PCR reads, TCRdb called clonotypes with MiXCR, one entry per CDR3 protein. This sample has hundreds of thousands of distinct CDR3 sequences, with roughly 17% found just once. Input material: blood, either unsorted or a sorted T cell fraction (not recorded which). The receptor source for this set is a human donor who was either an allogeneic HSCT recipient or a stem cell or donor lymphocyte infusion donor (not recorded which). It is not recorded whose cells these are; they may come from a transplant donor.

This clonotype showed up many times. This chain joins TRBV25-1 and TRBJ1-1; D is uncertain. V shed 6 bases and J shed 9 bases, with 11 bases lying between them. This CDR3 region has 11 residues. CDR1 is MGHDK, CDR2 SYGVNS, per germline. The CDR3 here is CASSLGGQAFF. DNA for the CDR3: TGTGCCAGCAGCCTTGGAGGGCAAGCTTTCTTT.

The rearrangement uses TRBV24-1 and TRBJ2-5; 13 bases line up with TRBD2. The CDR3 has 18 residues. Germline CDR1 and CDR2: KGHDR and SFDVKD. The ends lost 5 bases at V and 2 bases at J; junction bases unmatched: 10. CDR3 loop: CATSGGLAGEGKQETQYF. The CDR3 bases are TGTGCCACCAGTGGTGGACTAGCGGGAGAAGGAAAGCAAGAGACCCAGTACTTC.

The CDR3 loop reads CASSPGLVGELFF. DNA of the CDR3: TGTGCCAGCAGCCCGGGGCTAGTCGGGGAGCTGTTTTTT. The V and J genes are TRBV7-9 and TRBJ2-2; either TRBD1 or TRBD2 may fit D (5 bases each). The CDR3 length is 13 residues. Germline V gives CDR1 SEHNR, CDR2 FQNEAQ (reference sequence). Deletions cut 5 bases from V and 7 bases from J, with 11 bases between.

V gene TRBV5-6 combines with J gene TRBJ2-5; 10 bases line up with TRBD2. Germline V gene data show CDR1 as SGHDT and CDR2 as YYEEEE. V was clipped by 3 bases and J by 4 bases; unmatched bases: 9. This CDR3 contains 16 residues. In DNA form, the CDR3 reads TGTGCCAGCAGCTCGGCTTTAGAGCGGGGGGGAGAGACCCAGTACTTC. Translation gives CASSSALERGGETQYF.

The J gene is TRBJ2-7, the V gene TRBV10-3; weak D call: TRBD2 (6 bases). Trimming took off 11 bases at V and 2 bases at J, with 13 bases between the two ends. Germline assignment: CDR1 ENHRY and CDR2 SYGVKD. The length of the CDR3 is 12 residues. CDR3 region: CASIGRPYEQYF. In nucleotides, the CDR3 is TGTGCCTCGATAGGGAGGCCCTACGAGCAGTACTTC.

The chain has TRBV24-1 and TRBJ1-5; 7 bases align to TRBD1. The V gene end was trimmed by 5 bases and the J gene end by 3 bases; junction bases not matched to a gene: 3. CDR3 length: 14 residues. Germline values: CDR1 KGHDR, CDR2 SFDVKD. The CDR3 nucleotides are TGTGCCACCAGTGTCACAGGGGCCAATCAGCCCCAGCATTTT. Translating it yields CATSVTGANQPQHF.

V gene TRBV5-6 combines with J gene TRBJ2-2; maybe TRBD2 (6 bases). The germline V and J ends were trimmed by 3 bases and 8 bases, with 17 bases remaining between them. The CDR3 has 15 amino acids. From germline, CDR1 is SGHDT and CDR2 YYEEEE. The CDR3 DNA sequence: TGTGCCAGCAGCTGGCTGACTAGGGCGGCGGGGGAGCTGTTTTTT. Protein sequence: CASSWLTRAAGELFF.

The table lists this clonotype with many counts. The chain recombines TRBV6-7 with TRBJ2-3; D is ambiguous. TRBV6-7 is recorded as an ORF, its role being uncertain. Trimming stripped 0 bases from V and 0 bases from J, with 7 bases between. The CDR3 loop spans 15 amino acids. CDR3 in DNA: TGTGCCAGCAGTTACTCACGGTCTAGCACAGATACGCAGTATTTT. This sequence encodes CASSYSRSSTDTQYF.

This clonotype was observed a handful of times. This chain joins TRBV7-6 and TRBJ2-7; D not certain. V was clipped by 2 bases and J by 1 base, with 6 bases between them. The CDR3 covers 13 residues. CDR1 is SGHVS and CDR2 is FNYEAQ in the germline V gene. The CDR3, as DNA: TGTGCCAGCAGCTTACACAATTCCTACGAGCAGTACTTC. Its translation is CASSLHNSYEQYF.

The chain links TRBV20-1 to TRBJ1-1; the match to TRBD1 covers 7 bases. The germline V gene encodes CDR1 DFQATT and CDR2 SNEGSKA (reference sequence). With V trimmed by 4 bases and J by 4 bases, 6 bases remained unmatched. This CDR3 has 13 residues. Here the CDR3 reads CSATRDSVTEAFF. Here the CDR3 DNA reads TGCAGTGCTACCCGGGACAGTGTCACTGAAGCTTTCTTT.

This clonotype was detected many times. The chain has TRBV7-2 and TRBJ2-7; TRBD2 agrees at 7 bases. Losses at the gene ends were 3 bases for V and 2 bases for J; bases not matched to a gene: 4. The CDR3 totals 14 residues. Per germline, CDR1 SGHTA and CDR2 FQGNSA. The CDR3 region is CASSFQRGPYEQYF. Here the CDR3 DNA reads TGTGCCAGCAGCTTCCAGCGGGGACCCTACGAGCAGTACTTC. The variable domain in full, completed from reference TRBV7-2 and TRBJ2-7, reads GAGVSQSPSNKVTEKGKDVELRCDPISGHTALYWYRQSLGQGLEFLIYFQGNSAPDKSGLPSDRFSAERTGGSVSTLTIQRTQQEDSAVYLCASSFQRGPYEQYFGPGTRLTVT.

This chain joins TRBV20-1 and TRBJ2-1, with D perhaps assigned TRBD1 or TRBD2 (5 bases each). The CDR3 totals 14 residues. Trimming left V 0 bases short and J 2 bases short, with 8 bases between. Germline V gives CDR1 DFQATT, CDR2 SNEGSKA (reference sequence). CDR3 nucleotides: TGCAGTGCTAGAGACATGGGGGCCTACAATGAGCAGTTCTTC. Translating it yields CSARDMGAYNEQFF.

This clonotype occurred a few times. This sequence joins TRBV6-1 and TRBJ2-7; D gene uncertain. The CDR3 spans 14 residues. V lost 1 base to trimming and J lost 6 bases, with 13 bases between them. Germline assignment: CDR1 MNHNS and CDR2 SASEGT. CDR3 protein: CASSEGFLAAEQYF. The CDR3 DNA is TGTGCCAGCAGTGAAGGATTTCTCGCCGCCGAGCAGTACTTC.

In this sample, this clonotype turned up many times. The chain employs TRBV24-1 and TRBJ2-2; 9 positions agree with TRBD1. With 2 bases clipped from V and 6 bases from J, the junction kept 3 bases outside the gene matches. CDR1 and CDR2 (germline): KGHDR, SFDVKD. This CDR3 is 15 amino acids long. The CDR3 nucleotides read TGTGCCACCAGTGATTCGGGACAGGGAGCCGGGGAGCTGTTTTTT. Protein: CATSDSGQGAGELFF.

There are a few counts of this clonotype. This sequence joins TRBV6-5 and TRBJ1-3; a weak D match, TRBD1 (5 bases). The CDR3 consists of 15 residues. V gave up 4 bases and J gave up 5 bases, with 15 bases separating them. The germline V gene has CDR1 MNHEY and CDR2 SVGAGI. CDR3 in amino acids: CASSFRREGRNTIYF. CDR3 in DNA: TGTGCCAGCAGTTTCCGCAGGGAAGGCCGAAACACCATATATTTT.

The V call is TRBV24-1, the J call TRBJ2-7; 7 bases fit TRBD1. V shed 5 bases, J shed 1 base, and the junction held 7 bases outside the gene matches. The CDR3 runs 15 residues. The germline gives CDR1 KGHDR, CDR2 SFDVKD. The CDR3 DNA sequence: TGTGCCACCAGTGGCGCTGGACAGGAATCCTACGAGCAGTACTTC. It specifies CATSGAGQESYEQYF.

The chain is built from TRBV2 and TRBJ2-1; 10 bases map to TRBD1. The CDR3 runs 14 residues. J lost 7 bases, V lost 3 bases, and 3 bases had no gene match. From germline, CDR1 is SNHLY and CDR2 FYNNEI. CDR3 coding DNA: TGTGCCAGCAGTGAGTGGGACAGGGGTAATGAGCAGTTCTTC. As protein: CASSEWDRGNEQFF.

V gene TRBV9 combines with J gene TRBJ1-3; D ambiguous. The CDR3 is 14 amino acids. The V end lost 4 bases, the J end lost 4 bases, and 12 bases lay between the germline ends. The V gene's germline CDR1 is SGDLS and CDR2 YYNGEE. In DNA, the CDR3 is TGTGCCAGCAGCCTTTGGGGAGAGGGAAACACCATATATTTT. The encoded protein is CASSLWGEGNTIYF.

This clonotype was picked up a small number of times. The CDR3 DNA follows: TGTGCCAGCAGCAGCACCTTCGGGGGTAACCCCTCTGGGGCCAACGTCCTGACTTTC. Translating gives CASSSTFGGNPSGANVLTF. The chain joins TRBV2 to TRBJ2-6; D might be TRBD2 (6 bases). The CDR3 length is 19 residues. Germline V gene lookup returns CDR1 SNHLY and CDR2 FYNNEI. V lost 6 bases and J 0 bases, leaving 21 bases between the germline ends.

This clonotype showed up just a few times. The rearrangement joins TRBV20-1 to TRBJ2-7; TRBD1 matches at 8 bases. V gave up 5 bases and J gave up 4 bases; unmatched junction bases: 7. CDR3 length equals 13 residues. Per germline, CDR1 DFQATT and CDR2 SNEGSKA (reference sequence). CDR3 DNA: TGCAGTGCTGGCAGGGGGCAGTTGTACGAGCAGTACTTC. Its translation: CSAGRGQLYEQYF.

This clonotype appeared many times. The rearrangement uses TRBV4-2 and TRBJ2-5; a weak D match, TRBD1 (6 bases). This CDR3 spans 14 amino acids. Trimming removed 1 base from V and 4 bases from J, with 10 bases in between. In germline, CDR1 is LGHNA, CDR2 YNFKEQ. CDR3 sequence reads: CASSQGIGGETQYF. In DNA form, the CDR3 reads TGTGCCAGCAGCCAAGGAATAGGGGGAGAGACCCAGTACTTC.

This clonotype was counted a few times. V is TRBV6-1 and J is TRBJ2-1, with TRBD2 as a possible D gene (6 bases). There are 13 residues in the CDR3. CDR1 is MNHNS, CDR2 SASEGT, per germline. Trimming took 4 bases from V and 6 from J, leaving 10 bases between them. The CDR3 loop is CASSARRGNEQFF. The DNA of the CDR3 is TGTGCCAGCAGTGCACGGCGGGGCAATGAGCAGTTCTTC.

This clonotype has a handful of counts. The rearrangement links TRBV19 to TRBJ2-5; a weak D match, TRBD1 (6 bases). Germline CDR1 and CDR2: LNHDA and SQIVND (reference sequence). The CDR3 contains 12 residues. The V gene lost 8 bases and the J gene lost 3 bases, with 10 bases spanning the gap. CDR3 residues: CASRQGKETQYF. The CDR3 DNA reads TGTGCCAGTCGGCAGGGGAAAGAGACCCAGTACTTC. Based on the CDR3 plus reference TRBV19 and TRBJ2-5, the full variable domain is DGGITQSPKYLFRKEGQNVTLSCEQNLNHDAMYWYRQDPGQGLRLIYYSQIVNDFQKGDIAEGYSVSREKKESFPLTVTSAQKNPTAFYLCASRQGKETQYFGPGTRLLVL.

The genes are TRBV15 and TRBJ2-5; D possibly corresponds to TRBD1 (6 bases). The CDR3 sequence is 15 residues long. V shed 0 bases and J shed 5 bases, with 13 bases lying between them. In germline, CDR1 is LNHNV, CDR2 YYDKDF (reference sequence). CDR3 residues: CATSREGAHRETQYF. The DNA of the CDR3 is TGTGCCACCAGCAGAGAGGGGGCGCATCGGGAGACCCAGTACTTC.

This clonotype was detected a few times. V usage is TRBV18 and J usage is TRBJ2-3, with TRBD2 identical over 7 bases. The CDR3 has 17 residues. Germline V gene data show CDR1 as KGHSH and CDR2 as LQKENI. V shed 1 base, J shed 2 bases, and the junction held 9 bases outside the gene matches. The CDR3 sequence: CASSPQSGGTFTDTQYF. CDR3 nucleotide sequence: TGTGCCAGCTCACCACAGTCGGGGGGTACTTTCACAGATACGCAGTATTTT.

The chain uses TRBV11-2 and TRBJ2-3; 10 bases agree with TRBD2. CDR1 is SGHAT and CDR2 is FQNNGV in the germline V gene. The CDR3 is 18 residues long. V shed 4 bases and J 6 bases; nucleotides not matched to a gene: 16. The chain's CDR3 is CASSSSGRAGWPRDTQYF. In DNA form, the CDR3 reads TGTGCCAGCAGCTCCAGCGGGAGGGCAGGGTGGCCCAGGGATACGCAGTATTTT.

The sample holds many counts of this clonotype. This chain uses TRBV2 with TRBJ2-7; tentatively, D is TRBD2 (5 bases). The CDR3 covers 16 residues. The germline V gene encodes CDR1 SNHLY and CDR2 FYNNEI. V lost 0 bases and J 0 bases, leaving 12 bases between the germline ends. CDR3 loop: CASSEAKVRDSYEQYF. The CDR3 DNA is TGTGCCAGCAGTGAAGCGAAAGTCCGGGACTCCTACGAGCAGTACTTC.